A selection of T cell receptor beta chains follows, all from one sample in a study of blood T cell repertoires in COVID-19. Generated by immunoSEQ multiplex PCR, the TCRdb table keeps only in-frame clones and is missing some. The sample shows about 70,000 clones, approximately 93% of them seen only once. Sequencing input: peripheral blood. The origin of the receptors is a man aged 50 or older with COVID-19, enrolled during active disease. Each CDR3 is given with its conserved first and last residue. The D gene is left open where the match is weak. Clone size is not always given. Where it is, it says once, few, many or a class for expanded clones.

TRBV19	-	19	TRBD2	TRBJ2-1	CASSIEGTGVAGVINEQFF	TGTGCCAGTAGTATCGAAGGAACAGGGGTAGCGGGAGTAATCAATGAGCAGTTCTTC
TRBV4-1	-	17	TRBD2	TRBJ2-2	CASSQSWGGKNTGELFF	TGCGCCAGCAGCCAATCCTGGGGAGGGAAGAACACCGGGGAGCTGTTTTTT
TRBV6-5	-	13	TRBD1	TRBJ2-5	CASIDRGQETQYF	TGTGCCAGCATCGACAGGGGCCAAGAGACCCAGTACTTC
TRBV30	-	13	TRBD2	TRBJ2-4	CASSGGELGIQYF	TGTGCCTCCAGTGGGGGGGAGTTGGGCATTCAGTACTTC
TRBV19	once	14	TRBD1	TRBJ1-5	CASSGQGGNQPQHF	TGTGCCAGTTCTGGACAGGGAGGGAATCAGCCCCAGCATTTT
TRBV6-6	-	12	-	TRBJ2-3	CASSSGTDTQYF	TGTGCCAGCAGTTCGGGGACAGATACGCAGTATTTT
TRBV5-1	-	16	TRBD2	TRBJ2-2	CASSFKTSGRTGELFF	TGCGCCAGCAGCTTCAAGACTAGCGGGAGAACCGGGGAGCTGTTTTTT
TRBV10-3	-	13	-	TRBJ2-5	CAISESSGKTQYF	TGTGCCATCAGTGAGTCGAGTGGTAAGACCCAGTACTTC
TRBV5-1	-	15	TRBD2	TRBJ2-1	CASSSQRESVWEQFF	TGCGCCAGCAGCTCACAGCGGGAGAGTGTGTGGGAGCAGTTCTTC
TRBV2	-	17	TRBD2	TRBJ2-3	CASSDRQLAGESDTQYF	TGTGCCAGCAGTGATCGACAACTAGCGGGGGAATCAGATACGCAGTATTTT
TRBV24-1	-	14	-	TRBJ2-6	CATSVSSGANVLTF	TGTGCCACCAGTGTGAGCTCTGGGGCCAACGTCCTGACTTTC
TRBV2	-	14	TRBD1	TRBJ1-6	CASSRQGGDSPLHF	TGTGCCAGCAGTAGACAGGGTGGGGATTCACCCCTCCACTTT
TRBV5-4	-	15	TRBD1	TRBJ1-2	CASSLGQGSNYGYTF	TGTGCCAGCAGCCTCGGACAGGGGTCTAACTATGGCTACACCTTC
TRBV5-1	-	15	TRBD1	TRBJ1-3	CASSSDRATGNTIYF	TGCGCCAGCAGCTCGGACAGGGCTACTGGAAACACCATATATTTT
TRBV5-4	-	14	-	TRBJ1-2	CASSLVGGIGGYTF	TGTGCCAGCAGCTTGGTTGGGGGGATTGGTGGCTACACCTTC
TRBV2	-	13	-	TRBJ2-1	CASQGVGNTRQFF	TGTGCCAGCCAAGGGGTAGGCAATACGCGGCAGTTCTTC
TRBV24-1	-	13	-	TRBJ1-1	CATAPAGSTEAFF	TGTGCCACCGCCCCCGCGGGGTCCACTGAAGCTTTCTTT
TRBV6-5	-	15	-	TRBJ2-1	CASSLHTADYNEQFF	TGTGCCAGCAGTTTACATACAGCGGACTACAATGAGCAGTTCTTC
TRBV4-2	-	17	-	TRBJ2-5	CASSQGVGESSAETQYF	TGTGCCAGCAGCCAAGGGGTGGGCGAGTCGTCCGCGGAGACCCAGTACTTC
TRBV7-9	-	13	-	TRBJ2-3	CASSLGTTLPQYF	TGTGCCAGCAGCTTAGGGACTACTCTGCCGCAGTATTTT
TRBV6-5	-	16	TRBD2	TRBJ2-7	CASSYSSASGRSEQYF	TGTGCCAGCAGTTACTCATCGGCTAGCGGGAGGTCCGAGCAGTACTTC
TRBV7-2	-	15	-	TRBJ1-1	CASSLYGGVNTEAFF	TGTGCCAGCAGCTTATATGGGGGGGTGAACACTGAAGCTTTCTTT
TRBV5-1	-	16	-	TRBJ2-5	CASSLVGPDAQETQYF	TGCGCCAGCAGCTTGGTGGGGCCCGACGCCCAAGAGACCCAGTACTTC
TRBV19	-	12	-	TRBJ1-2	CASSQQELGYTF	TGTGCCAGTAGTCAACAGGAGCTTGGCTACACCTTC
TRBV21-1	-	16	-	TRBJ2-7	CASSTRTSGSLHEQYF	TGTGCCAGCAGCACCAGGACTAGCGGGAGTCTCCACGAGCAGTACTTC
TRBV5-1	-	14	-	TRBJ1-1	CASMGTSINTEAFF	TGCGCCAGCATGGGGACATCCATAAACACTGAAGCTTTCTTT
TRBV3-1/TRBV3-2	-	16	-	TRBJ2-3	CASSQDRRRPTDTQYF	TGTGCCAGCAGCCAAGATCGGCGGAGACCCACAGATACGCAGTATTTT
TRBV3-1/TRBV3-2	-	16	TRBD2	TRBJ2-3	CASSYGLAGGGDTQYF	TGTGCCAGCAGCTACGGACTAGCGGGAGGAGGAGATACGCAGTATTTT
TRBV15	-	16	TRBD1	TRBJ2-3	CATSRRTGVVTDTQYF	TGTGCCACCAGCAGAAGAACAGGGGTTGTGACAGATACGCAGTATTTT
TRBV6-2/TRBV6-3	-	14	-	TRBJ2-7	CASSQRGNRNEQYF	TGTGCCAGCAGTCAACGGGGGAATCGGAACGAGCAGTACTTC
TRBV30	-	12	-	TRBJ1-6	CAWSLANSPLHF	TGTGCCTGGAGTTTGGCCAATTCACCCCTCCACTTT
TRBV5-1	once	13	-	TRBJ1-6	CASSSSQVAPLHF	TGCGCCAGCAGCTCGAGCCAAGTGGCACCCCTCCACTTT